A single sample is the source of the 31 T cell receptor beta chains below, sequenced in a study of cytomegalovirus exposure and HLA in healthy donors. PCR employed 60 Vbeta and 13 Jbeta primers. This table comes from immunoSEQ multiplex PCR, and its TCRdb copy is limited to in-frame clones, with some not included. The sample records about 190,000 clones, approximately 78% being singletons. Sequenced input: PBMCs. The origin of the receptors is a woman aged 18 to 35 in good health and CMV-seronegative.

V gene TRBV30 combines with J gene TRBJ2-3, with unresolved D. Per the germline V gene, CDR1 is GTSNPN and CDR2 is SVGIG (reference sequence). V was pared by 7 bases and J by 2 bases, with 10 bases between. This CDR3 comprises 12 residues. The chain's CDR3 is CAFGHVTDTQYF. The CDR3 DNA reads as TGTGCCTTCGGTCACGTCACAGATACGCAGTATTTT.

The V call is TRBV6-5, the J call TRBJ2-2, with 8 bases lining up with TRBD2. J lost 0 bases, V lost 11 bases, and 8 bases had no gene match. This CDR3 has 15 amino acids. The germline CDR1 and CDR2 sequences are MNHEY and SVGAGI. The CDR3 region is CASGGAGPNTGELFF. As DNA, the CDR3 is TGTGCCTCCGGGGGGGCGGGGCCGAACACCGGGGAGCTGTTTTTT.

This rearrangement joins TRBV7-2 to TRBJ1-4; TRBD1 agrees at 7 bases. Germline assignment: CDR1 SGHTA and CDR2 FQGNSA. After removal of 3 bases from V and 7 bases from J, the junction contained 8 bases not matched to a gene. The CDR3 sequence is 15 residues long. CDR3 DNA: TGTGCCAGCAGCTTGGAACGGAGACAGGGTGAAAAACTGTTTTTT. This sequence encodes CASSLERRQGEKLFF.

V and J are TRBV25-1 and TRBJ1-6; D call uncertain. The CDR3 extends over 15 amino acids. V was shortened by 4 bases and J by 9 bases, with 16 bases between the two germline ends. Germline CDR1 MGHDK, CDR2 SYGVNS. CDR3: CASSGTQVISSPLHF. In DNA, the CDR3 is TGTGCCAGCAGTGGAACTCAGGTGATCAGTTCACCCCTCCACTTT. The full variable domain, in which reference TRBV25-1 and TRBJ1-6 provide the parts outside the CDR3, is EADIYQTPRYLVIGTGKKITLECSQTMGHDKMYWYQQDPGMELHLIHYSYGVNSTEKGDLSSESTVSRIRTEHFPLTLESARPSHTSQYLCASSGTQVISSPLHFGNGTRLTVT.

This chain uses TRBV19 with TRBJ2-4, with 12 bases aligning to TRBD1. CDR1 is LNHDA and CDR2 is SQIVND in the germline V gene (reference sequence). V gave up 2 bases and J gave up 7 bases; unmatched junction bases: 3. This CDR3 is 15 amino acids long. The CDR3 DNA reads TGTGCCAGTAGTATACCGGGACAGGGGGCGAACATTCAGTACTTC. Amino acids: CASSIPGQGANIQYF.

V and J are TRBV6-5 and TRBJ1-1; D is unresolved. This CDR3 has 14 amino acids. CDR1 and CDR2 (germline): MNHEY, SVGAGI. Trimming shortened V by 2 bases and J by 4 bases, and 11 bases separated the two germline ends. The CDR3 sequence is CASSYVGLGTEAFF. For the CDR3, the DNA is TGTGCCAGCAGTTACGTAGGACTCGGCACTGAAGCTTTCTTT.

V usage is TRBV6-5 and J usage is TRBJ2-5; D possibly corresponds to TRBD2 (5 bases). Germline lookup yields CDR1 MNHEY and CDR2 SVGAGI. The CDR3 has 13 amino acids. V lost 5 bases, J lost 4 bases, and 11 bases lay in between. The CDR3 loop is CASSTDRGETQYF. In nucleotides, the CDR3 is TGTGCCAGCAGTACTGATCGGGGAGAGACCCAGTACTTC.

The V call is TRBV28, the J call TRBJ2-4, with 7 bases that match TRBD1. V gave up 5 bases and J gave up 5 bases; unmatched junction bases: 6. The germline V gene encodes CDR1 MDHEN and CDR2 SYDVKM. CDR3 length: 14 residues. CDR3 residues: CASSPYTGENIQYF. CDR3 in DNA: TGTGCCAGCAGTCCATATACAGGGGAAAACATTCAGTACTTC.

The V and J genes are TRBV4-3 and TRBJ2-1; 8 bases agree with TRBD1. The CDR3 covers 15 residues. Germline CDR1 reads LGHNA; CDR2 reads YSLEER. V dropped 6 bases and J dropped 4; count of bases not matched to a gene: 8. The CDR3 loop reads CASSDRQGPYNEQFF. The CDR3 DNA follows: TGCGCCAGCAGTGACCGACAGGGGCCTTACAATGAGCAGTTCTTC.

This clone was seen a few times. This chain links TRBV6-6 with TRBJ2-2; the match to TRBD2 covers 8 bases. The germline V gene encodes CDR1 MNHNY and CDR2 SVGAGI (reference sequence). V trimming: 10 bases; J trimming: 5 bases; junction bases outside the gene matches: 6. This CDR3 has 13 amino acids. The CDR3 here is CATRAGGTGELFF. CDR3 coding DNA: TGTGCCACCCGGGCGGGAGGAACCGGGGAGCTGTTTTTT.

In its sample, this clone was seen a few times. The chain uses TRBV11-3 and TRBJ1-1; D might be TRBD1 (5 bases). The CDR3 loop spans 16 amino acids. Germline V gene data show CDR1 as SGHNT and CDR2 as YENEEA. The V end lost 5 bases, the J end lost 5 bases, and 21 bases lay between the germline ends. CDR3 nucleotide sequence: TGTGCCAGCAGCCCCTCTGGTCTCTCGGGGGGTACTGAAGCTTTCTTT. It specifies CASSPSGLSGGTEAFF.

The chain has TRBV5-4 and TRBJ1-1, with 8 bases lining up with TRBD1. CDR3 length equals 14 residues. Per germline, CDR1 SGHNT and CDR2 YYREEE (reference sequence). V lost 4 bases and J lost 4; bases outside the gene matches: 6. The CDR3 coding sequence is TGTGCCAGCAGCCCCAGGGGGCCGAGCACTGAAGCTTTCTTT. Translating it yields CASSPRGPSTEAFF.

The chain has TRBV11-2 and TRBJ2-3; D ambiguous. V shed 0 bases and J shed 3 bases, with 4 bases lying between them. Germline values: CDR1 SGHAT, CDR2 FQNNGV. This CDR3 spans 13 amino acids. The CDR3 loop is CASSLDSTDTQYF. As DNA, the CDR3 is TGTGCCAGCAGCTTAGATTCGACAGATACGCAGTATTTT.

The chain employs TRBV30 and TRBJ2-5; perhaps TRBD1 as D (8 bases). Germline assignment: CDR1 GTSNPN and CDR2 SVGIG (reference sequence). Trimming stripped 2 bases from V and 5 bases from J, with 18 bases between. This CDR3 is built from 15 residues. The chain's CDR3 is CAWSPPDREGETQYF. CDR3 sequence (DNA): TGTGCCTGGAGTCCCCCGGACAGGGAGGGGGAGACCCAGTACTTC.

In the case of this clone: Other DNA sequences in the same sample also yield this CDR3. The V gene is TRBV6-6, the J gene TRBJ1-2; the D is unclear. V dropped 6 bases and J dropped 0 bases, with 8 bases sitting between them. Germline lookup yields CDR1 MNHNY and CDR2 SVGAGI (reference sequence). The CDR3 loop spans 13 amino acids. This CDR3 reads CASSPGANYGYTF. The CDR3 nucleotides are TGTGCCAGCAGCCCCGGGGCTAACTATGGCTACACCTTC.

This clone was observed a few times. J is TRBJ2-7 and V is TRBV28; no clear D gene. The ends were cut back, 6 bases at V and 4 bases at J, with 10 bases in the middle. There are 12 residues in the CDR3. Germline assignment: CDR1 MDHEN and CDR2 SYDVKM. CDR3 loop: CASSSGFYEQYV. The DNA of the CDR3 is TGTGCCAGCAGCTCAGGATTTTACGAGCAGTACGTC.

The J gene is TRBJ2-7, the V gene TRBV6-1, with 7 bases identical to TRBD2. J gave up 5 bases and V 4 bases, and 8 bases lay outside the gene matches. The CDR3 totals 14 residues. The germline V gene encodes CDR1 MNHNS and CDR2 SASEGT. CDR3 protein: CASSVASGIHEQYV. The CDR3 DNA follows: TGTGCCAGCAGTGTGGCTAGCGGAATACACGAGCAGTACGTC.

On this clone: The germline gene is not matched at one end of the junction; a read error may be the cause. This chain connects TRBV7-9 to TRBJ1-1; maybe TRBD1 (5 bases). Germline CDR1 and CDR2: SEHNR and FQNEAQ (reference sequence). The CDR3 is 16 amino acids. CDR3 nucleotides: TGTTCCAGCAGCTCCTCAATACTTACAGGGAACACTGAAGCTTTCTTT. Translated, it gives CSSSSSILTGNTEAFF.

This clone appeared a single time. The chain combines TRBV25-1 with TRBJ1-5; the D is unclear. Looked up from germline, CDR1 is MGHDK and CDR2 is SYGVNS. The CDR3 loop spans 14 amino acids. The ends were cut back, 6 bases at V and 0 bases at J, with 9 bases in the middle. The DNA of the CDR3 is TGTGCCAGCAGCCCCGTCGGTAGCAATCAGCCCCAGCATTTT. It translates to CASSPVGSNQPQHF.

Points on this clone: In the same sample, other DNA sequences code for this CDR3. The chain recombines TRBV19 with TRBJ1-1; 9 bases agree with TRBD1. The junction had 3 bases not matched to a gene; V was cut back by 5 bases and J by 5 bases. CDR3 size: 13 residues. Looked up from germline, CDR1 is LNHDA and CDR2 is SQIVND (reference sequence). The CDR3 reads CASSPTGGTEAFF. CDR3 bases: TGTGCCAGTAGTCCGACAGGGGGAACTGAAGCTTTCTTT.

This chain joins TRBV18 and TRBJ1-1, with 7 bases identical to TRBD1. The J segment lost 5 bases and the V segment lost 2 bases, leaving 2 bases of the junction unmatched. The CDR3 is 13 amino acids. Germline lookup yields CDR1 KGHSH and CDR2 LQKENI. The CDR3 loop reads CASSPAGGTEAFF. The DNA for the CDR3 is TGTGCCAGCTCACCAGCAGGGGGTACTGAAGCTTTCTTT. Drawing the rest from reference TRBV18 and TRBJ1-1, the complete variable domain is NAGVMQNPRHLVRRRGQEARLRCSPMKGHSHVYWYRQLPEEGLKFMVYLQKENIIDESGMPKERFSAEFPKEGPSILRIQQVVRGDSAAYFCASSPAGGTEAFFGQGTRLTVV.

The rearrangement uses TRBV9 and TRBJ2-3, with 7 bases fitting TRBD1. Trimming at V came to 2 bases and at J to 4 bases, leaving 13 bases not matched to a gene. Germline-derived CDR1 and CDR2 are SGDLS and YYNGEE. The CDR3 sequence is 17 residues long. The chain's CDR3 is CASSVQLDRALADTQYF. DNA of the CDR3: TGTGCCAGCAGCGTTCAACTCGACAGGGCCCTTGCAGATACGCAGTATTTT.

V gene TRBV10-2 combines with J gene TRBJ1-2; 9 bases fit TRBD1. The junction had 11 bases not matched to a gene; V was cut back by 6 bases and J by 6 bases. Germline-derived CDR1 and CDR2 are WSHSY and SAAADI. The CDR3 totals 15 residues. CDR3 nucleotides: TGCGCCAGCAGGGATTGGACAGGGGAGATTGATGGCTACACCTTC. The encoded protein is CASRDWTGEIDGYTF.

The chain links TRBV4-3 to TRBJ2-7, with D maybe TRBD1 (6 bases). Germline assignment: CDR1 LGHNA and CDR2 YSLEER. The CDR3 is made up of 17 amino acids. V was clipped by 0 bases and J by 0 bases, with 15 bases between them. Here the CDR3 reads CASSQERPGQSSYEQYF. The CDR3 nucleotides are TGCGCCAGCAGCCAAGAAAGGCCGGGACAAAGCTCCTACGAGCAGTACTTC.

The genes are TRBV5-1 and TRBJ2-3, with D possibly matching TRBD1 (5 bases). V lost 4 bases, J lost 0 bases, and 18 bases lay in between. Germline CDR1 SGHRS, CDR2 YFSETQ. The CDR3 loop spans 17 amino acids. CDR3: CASSAKVTDPSTDTQYF. CDR3 in DNA: TGCGCCAGCAGCGCCAAGGTGACAGACCCTAGCACAGATACGCAGTATTTT.

The table lists this clone with a count of one. The gene calls are TRBV19 and TRBJ1-2; 8 nucleotides line up with TRBD1. Germline CDR1 and CDR2: LNHDA and SQIVND (reference sequence). V shed 10 bases and J 7 bases; nucleotides not matched to a gene: 8. The CDR3 is 12 residues long. DNA for the CDR3: TGTGCCACAGGCCGGACAGGGAGTGGCTACACCTTC. It specifies CATGRTGSGYTF.

This chain uses TRBV7-2 with TRBJ2-3; D may be TRBD2 (6 bases). Germline V gene lookup returns CDR1 SGHTA and CDR2 FQGNSA. V lost 1 base, J lost 0 bases, and 11 bases lay in between. CDR3 size: 16 residues. The DNA for the CDR3 is TGTGCCAGCAGCTTAGTGGCGGGACCTAGCACAGATACGCAGTATTTT. It is translated as CASSLVAGPSTDTQYF.

The V call is TRBV25-1, the J call TRBJ2-6; D possibly corresponds to TRBD2 (5 bases). V dropped 3 bases and J dropped 2 bases, with 8 bases sitting between them. The CDR3 contains 15 residues. The germline V gene encodes CDR1 MGHDK and CDR2 SYGVNS. CDR3 in amino acids: CASSESGAGANVLTF. In nucleotides, the CDR3 is TGTGCCAGCAGTGAGTCCGGGGCTGGGGCCAACGTCCTGACTTTC.

The chain links TRBV30 to TRBJ1-4; possible D gene TRBD1, 6 bases. CDR1 and CDR2 (germline): GTSNPN, SVGIG (reference sequence). V lost 5 bases, J lost 0 bases, and 13 bases lay in between. The CDR3 is made up of 15 amino acids. DNA for the CDR3: TGTGCCTGGGGGGGCACAGGTTCAACTAATGAAAAACTGTTTTTT. Translation gives CAWGGTGSTNEKLFF.

The genes are TRBV15 and TRBJ2-2, with 13 bases fitting TRBD2. V lost 3 bases and J lost 4; bases outside the gene matches: 8. The CDR3 consists of 18 residues. Germline-derived CDR1 and CDR2 are LNHNV and YYDKDF (reference sequence). The DNA for the CDR3 is TGTGCCACCAGCAGGGGACTAGCGGGAAGGGGGGCCACCGGGGAGCTGTTTTTT. Its protein product is CATSRGLAGRGATGELFF.

The chain couples TRBV19 to TRBJ1-1; 8 bases match TRBD1. This CDR3 comprises 15 residues. The V gene end was trimmed by 2 bases and the J gene end by 5 bases; junction bases not matched to a gene: 7. Per the germline V gene, CDR1 is LNHDA and CDR2 is SQIVND (reference sequence). The CDR3 reads CASSISGTGGTEAFF. The CDR3 nucleotides read TGTGCCAGTAGTATATCAGGGACAGGAGGGACTGAAGCTTTCTTT.